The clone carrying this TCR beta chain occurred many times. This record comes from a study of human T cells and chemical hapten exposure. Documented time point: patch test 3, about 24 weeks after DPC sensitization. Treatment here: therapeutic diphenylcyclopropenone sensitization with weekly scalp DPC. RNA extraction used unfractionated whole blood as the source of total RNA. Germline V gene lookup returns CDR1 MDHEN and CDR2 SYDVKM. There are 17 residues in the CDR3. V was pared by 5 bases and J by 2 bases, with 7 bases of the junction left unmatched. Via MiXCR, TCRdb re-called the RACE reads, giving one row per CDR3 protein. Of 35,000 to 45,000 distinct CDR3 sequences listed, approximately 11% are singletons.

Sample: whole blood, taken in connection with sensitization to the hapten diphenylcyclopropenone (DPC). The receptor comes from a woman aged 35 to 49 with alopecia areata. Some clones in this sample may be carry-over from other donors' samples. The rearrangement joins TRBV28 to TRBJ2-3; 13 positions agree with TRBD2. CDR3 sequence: CASSPGTSGIFTDTQYF. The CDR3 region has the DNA TGTGCCAGCAGTCCGGGGACTAGCGGGATCTTCACAGATACGCAGTATTTT.